This TCR beta chain was recovered during a study of response to subunit inactivated influenza vaccine. Study results and limitations: After each seasonal influenza vaccination, few new T cells are recruited, the authors suggested.

Remarks on this clonotype: Antigen unknown.

TCRdb reprocessed the RT-PCR reads via MiXCR and lists one record per CDR3 protein. The data show under 500,000 distinct CDR3 sequences, approximately 9.9% seen once. The CDR3 runs 15 residues. Germline CDR1 reads SGHTA; CDR2 reads FQGTGA. J lost 4 bases, V lost 5 bases, and 4 bases had no gene match. The chain combines TRBV7-3 with TRBJ2-2; 10 nucleotides align to TRBD1. Here the sequenced sample was PBMCs from blood, taken 40 to 50 days after vaccination. The clonotype was recovered from a man aged 50-59 years who received an inactivated influenza vaccine. The chain's CDR3 is CASSAGTGATGELFF. The CDR3 nucleotides are TGTGCCAGCAGCGCCGGGACAGGGGCCACCGGGGAGCTGTTTTTT.